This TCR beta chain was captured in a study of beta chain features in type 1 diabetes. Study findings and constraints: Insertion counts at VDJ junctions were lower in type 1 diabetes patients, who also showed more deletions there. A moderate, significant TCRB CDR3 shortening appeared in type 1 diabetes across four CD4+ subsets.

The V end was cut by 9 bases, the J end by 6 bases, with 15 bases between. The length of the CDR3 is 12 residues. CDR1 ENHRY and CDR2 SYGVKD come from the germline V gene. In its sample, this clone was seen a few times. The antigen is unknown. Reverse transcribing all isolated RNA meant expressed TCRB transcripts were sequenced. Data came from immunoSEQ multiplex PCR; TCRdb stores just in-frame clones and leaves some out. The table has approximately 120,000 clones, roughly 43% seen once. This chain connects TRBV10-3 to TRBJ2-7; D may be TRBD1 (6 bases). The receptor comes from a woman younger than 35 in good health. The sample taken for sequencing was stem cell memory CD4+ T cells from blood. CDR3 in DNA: TGTGCCATAAGGTTGGGGGCGGCCGAGCAGTACTTC. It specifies CAIRLGAAEQYF.